Below, 28 T cell receptor beta chains from the same sample are listed, as sequenced in a study of T cell responses to AZD1222 COVID-19 vaccine. Here immunoSEQ multiplex PCR was the method, and the copy in TCRdb shows in-frame clones only, minus some. The table has 95,000 to 150,000 clones, 90% seen once. Here the sequenced sample was peripheral blood, taken 28 days after the second dose of the MenACWY control vaccine. The receptors shown here come from an adult who received the MenACWY meningococcal vaccine as a control.

This CDR3 is CASSQIETQYF. The CDR3 coding sequence is TGTGCCAGCAGCCAAATAGAGACCCAGTACTTC. V gene TRBV3-1 (or the pseudogene TRBV3-2) combines with J gene TRBJ2-5; no reliable D call. The V gene lost 2 bases and the J gene lost 4 bases, with 2 bases spanning the gap. The germline CDR1 and CDR2 sequences are LGHDT and YNNKEL (reference sequence). CDR3 length: 11 residues.

The rearrangement joins TRBV11-2 to TRBJ2-7, with D tentatively TRBD1 (6 bases). CDR1 is SGHAT and CDR2 is FQNNGV in the germline V gene. V lost 3 bases and J lost 5, with 14 bases in between. The CDR3 extends over 14 amino acids. DNA for the CDR3: TGTGCCAGCAGCTTCAGGGCAGGGGTGGACGAGCAGTACGTC. Translating gives CASSFRAGVDEQYV.

This chain uses TRBV5-6 with TRBJ2-3, with D unresolved. The V and J ends lost 0 bases and 7 bases respectively, with 12 bases between them. CDR1 and CDR2 from the germline V gene are SGHDT and YYEEEE. The CDR3 runs 14 residues. CDR3 protein: CASSLAGKGHTQYF. CDR3 in DNA: TGTGCCAGCAGCTTGGCCGGTAAGGGCCATACGCAGTATTTT.

V and J are TRBV18 and TRBJ1-1; D is perhaps TRBD1 (5 bases). The CDR3 is 14 residues long. Germline V gene lookup returns CDR1 KGHSH and CDR2 LQKENI. Trimming took off 3 bases at V and 1 base at J, with 9 bases between the two ends. The CDR3 sequence: CASSPSGQNTEAFF. The CDR3, as DNA: TGTGCCAGCTCACCTTCCGGACAGAACACTGAAGCTTTCTTT.

The chain links TRBV21-1 to TRBJ2-3; the table's D call TRBD2 went unverified against the DNA. TRBV21-1 is a recognized pseudogene. The CDR3 is made up of 16 amino acids. CDR3 DNA sequence: TGTGCCAGCAGCAAATCACTAGCGGGAGGGACAGATACGCAGTATTTT. Amino acid sequence: CASSKSLAGGTDTQYF.

The chain uses TRBV6-6 and TRBJ2-5; D is ambiguous. The ends were cut back, 5 bases at V and 0 bases at J, with 4 bases in the middle. This CDR3 spans 12 amino acids. Germline-derived CDR1 and CDR2 are MNHNY and SVGAGI (reference sequence). The CDR3 bases are TGTGCCAGCAGTCTGTACCAAGAGACCCAGTACTTC. It translates to CASSLYQETQYF.

The chain joins TRBV18 to TRBJ2-7; TRBD2 agrees at 9 bases. V dropped 2 bases and J dropped 3; count of bases not matched to a gene: 8. This CDR3 has 16 residues. Germline CDR1 is KGHSH and CDR2 is LQKENI. DNA for the CDR3: TGTGCCAGCTCACCAAAGGGGAGTAGCGGGAGCTACGAGCAGTACTTC. Residues: CASSPKGSSGSYEQYF.

The rearrangement links TRBV2 to TRBJ2-1, with 9 nucleotides matching TRBD2. Germline loops: CDR1 SNHLY, CDR2 FYNNEI. This CDR3 region has 15 residues. V dropped 5 bases and J dropped 0; count of bases not matched to a gene: 2. Here the CDR3 reads CASSKTSGSYNEQFF. In DNA form, the CDR3 reads TGTGCCAGCAGTAAGACTAGCGGCTCCTACAATGAGCAGTTCTTC.

The rearrangement links TRBV7-8 to TRBJ1-3; D is undetermined. Germline V gives CDR1 SGHVS, CDR2 FQNEAQ. V gave up 6 bases and J gave up 0 bases, with 12 bases separating them. This CDR3 comprises 15 residues. CDR3 sequence reads: CASRSRPDSGNTIYF. The DNA for the CDR3 is TGTGCCAGCAGATCCCGACCCGACTCTGGAAACACCATATATTTT.

This sequence joins TRBV14 and TRBJ1-2, with TRBD1 matching 7 bases. Per the germline V gene, CDR1 is SGHDN and CDR2 is FVKESK. The CDR3 is 14 amino acids. V trimming: 2 bases; J trimming: 7 bases; junction bases outside the gene matches: 7. CDR3 in amino acids: CASSQQTGTTGYTF. The CDR3 region has the DNA TGTGCCAGCAGCCAACAGACAGGGACTACTGGCTACACCTTC.

The J gene is TRBJ1-1, the V gene TRBV4-1, with TRBD1 matching 9 bases. Trimming took 0 bases from V and 5 from J; bases not matched to a gene: 7. Germline assignment: CDR1 MGHRA and CDR2 YSYEKL. CDR3 size: 16 residues. The CDR3 reads CASSQDSGTGWTEAFF. DNA of the CDR3: TGCGCCAGCAGCCAAGATTCCGGGACAGGGTGGACTGAAGCTTTCTTT.

A remark on this clone: The same CDR3 is also encoded by other DNA sequences in this sample. This chain links TRBV12-3 or TRBV12-4 with TRBJ2-7; the D is unclear. The CDR3 consists of 13 residues. Trimming took off 3 bases at V and 0 bases at J, with 6 bases between the two ends. The CDR3 coding sequence is TGTGCCAGCAGTTTCTCCAGCTCCTACGAGCAGTACTTC. Translated, it gives CASSFSSSYEQYF.

The chain links TRBV18 to TRBJ1-1, with a possible D match to TRBD1 (6 bases). Trimming took off 3 bases at V and 3 bases at J, with 14 bases between the two ends. This CDR3 contains 15 residues. Looked up from germline, CDR1 is KGHSH and CDR2 is LQKENI. As DNA, the CDR3 is TGTGCCAGCTCACCCCAGTTGGGGGCCGACACTGAAGCTTTCTTT. Its protein is CASSPQLGADTEAFF.

This sequence joins TRBV19 and TRBJ1-5, with a possible D match to TRBD1 (5 bases). The CDR3 sequence is 13 residues long. Germline CDR1 and CDR2: LNHDA and SQIVND (reference sequence). V was shortened by 2 bases and J by 7 bases, with 9 bases between the two germline ends. In DNA form, the CDR3 reads TGTGCCAGTAGTATACAGAGGGGCCAGCCCCAGCATTTT. Protein sequence: CASSIQRGQPQHF.

V is TRBV6-5 and J is TRBJ1-3; 10 nucleotides align to TRBD1. Germline values: CDR1 MNHEY, CDR2 SVGAGI. Germline trimming cut 6 bases from V and 0 bases from J; bases unmatched to any gene: 2. The CDR3 sequence is 15 residues long. CDR3 in DNA: TGTGCCAGCAGAAGACAGGGGGCCTCTGGAAACACCATATATTTT. Translated: CASRRQGASGNTIYF.

In its sample, this clone was seen once. This chain joins TRBV7-8 and TRBJ1-2, with 7 positions matching TRBD1. V lost 2 bases, J lost 0 bases, and 15 bases stayed unmatched. The CDR3 consists of 19 residues. Germline V lookup: CDR1 SGHVS, CDR2 FQNEAQ. The CDR3 loop is CASSLPRRDRINTNYGYTF. The DNA for the CDR3 is TGTGCCAGCAGCTTACCCAGGAGGGACAGAATAAATACTAACTATGGCTACACCTTC.

The chain uses TRBV5-4 and TRBJ2-3, with D perhaps TRBD1 or TRBD2 (7 bases each). From germline, CDR1 is SGHNT and CDR2 YYREEE (reference sequence). Trimming shortened V by 4 bases and J by 0 bases, and 15 bases separated the two germline ends. The CDR3 is 16 residues long. CDR3 DNA: TGTGCCAGCAGCGAGGGGGCGGGGGAGAGCACAGATACGCAGTATTTT. This sequence encodes CASSEGAGESTDTQYF.

The CDR3 is CASSPSPLAGSYEQYF. CDR3 nucleotide sequence: TGTGCCAGCAGCCCAAGCCCTCTAGCGGGGTCCTACGAGCAGTACTTC. The chain employs TRBV11-2 and TRBJ2-7, with TRBD2 matching over 9 bases. The germline V gene has CDR1 SGHAT and CDR2 FQNNGV. With V trimmed by 5 bases and J by 1 base, 9 bases remained unmatched. This CDR3 spans 16 amino acids.

This chain links TRBV14 with TRBJ2-7; D call uncertain. Germline CDR1 is SGHDN and CDR2 is FVKESK. V was trimmed by 5 bases and J by 1 base, leaving 15 bases between them. The CDR3 loop spans 15 amino acids. DNA for the CDR3: TGTGCCAGCAGCAAAACACAGTTAAGATCCTACGAGCAGTACTTC. Amino acid sequence: CASSKTQLRSYEQYF.

This CDR3 reads CASSQTGTGRDIRTYEQYV. In nucleotides, the CDR3 is TGTGCCAGCAGCCAGACCGGGACAGGGAGGGATATACGGACCTACGAGCAGTACGTC. This chain links TRBV21-1 with TRBJ2-7; the tabulated D call, TRBD1, remains unverified against the DNA. TRBV21-1 is labeled a pseudogene. CDR3 length equals 19 residues.

CDR3 sequence (DNA): TGTGCCAGCAGCGTTTCTACAGGGTCCTACGAGCAGTACTTC. This translates into CASSVSTGSYEQYF. This chain joins TRBV2 and TRBJ2-7, with TRBD1 as a possible D gene (6 bases). The germline V gene encodes CDR1 SNHLY and CDR2 FYNNEI. The CDR3 loop spans 14 amino acids. Deletions cut 6 bases from V and 1 base from J, with 13 bases between.

The chain carries TRBV7-9 and TRBJ1-1; 7 bases are shared with TRBD1. Germline CDR1 is SEHNR and CDR2 is FQNEAQ (reference sequence). V trimming: 0 bases; J trimming: 1 base; junction bases outside the gene matches: 5. The CDR3 sequence is 16 residues long. The CDR3 protein is CASSLAGGGKNTEAFF. The CDR3 coding sequence is TGTGCCAGCAGCTTAGCGGGAGGGGGCAAGAACACTGAAGCTTTCTTT. Using reference TRBV7-9 and TRBJ1-1 for the parts outside the CDR3, the full variable domain is DTGVSQNPRHKITKRGQNVTFRCDPISEHNRLYWYRQTLGQGPEFLTYFQNEAQLEKSRLLSDRFSAERPKGSFSTLEIQRTEQGDSAMYLCASSLAGGGKNTEAFFGQGTRLTVV.

The rearrangement uses TRBV5-5 and TRBJ2-7; 9 nucleotides agree with TRBD2. J was trimmed by 6 bases and V by 0 bases; bases with no gene match: 4. This CDR3 contains 14 residues. Germline CDR1 and CDR2: SGHKS and YYEKEE (reference sequence). This CDR3 is CASSLVAGDAEQYV. As DNA, the CDR3 is TGTGCCAGCAGCTTGGTAGCGGGGGATGCCGAGCAGTACGTC.

The chain joins TRBV2 to TRBJ1-3; a possible D gene is TRBD1 (6 bases). Trimming removed 4 bases from V and 3 bases from J, with 13 bases in between. Per the germline V gene, CDR1 is SNHLY and CDR2 is FYNNEI. The CDR3 is 15 residues long. CDR3 in amino acids: CASSVFGGLGNTIYF. In DNA, the CDR3 is TGTGCCAGCAGTGTTTTCGGGGGGCTTGGAAACACCATATATTTT.

The CDR3 here is CATSDLQRTSGDYNEQFF. In DNA form, the CDR3 reads TGTGCCACCAGTGATTTGCAAAGAACTAGCGGGGATTACAATGAGCAGTTCTTC. The V and J genes are TRBV24-1 and TRBJ2-1; 10 bases align to TRBD2. From germline, CDR1 is KGHDR and CDR2 SFDVKD. CDR3 length equals 18 residues. V trimming: 0 bases; J trimming: 4 bases; junction bases outside the gene matches: 8.

This chain links TRBV6-2 or TRBV6-3 with TRBJ2-3; 11 nucleotides match TRBD2. V was pared by 3 bases and J by 0 bases, with 2 bases of the junction left unmatched. This CDR3 spans 16 amino acids. Germline V CDR1 and CDR2: MNHEY, SVGEGT. CDR3 DNA sequence: TGTGCCAGCAGTTATGGGACTAGCGGTAGCACAGATACGCAGTATTTT. Translation: CASSYGTSGSTDTQYF.

CDR3 in amino acids: CASSYGQPILYEQYV. In nucleotides, the CDR3 is TGTGCCAGCAGTTACGGACAGCCGATTCTTTACGAGCAGTACGTC. The chain carries TRBV6-2 or TRBV6-3 and TRBJ2-7, with a weak D call TRBD1 (6 bases). The CDR3 totals 15 residues. Germline loops: CDR1 MNHEY, CDR2 SVGEGT. V lost 2 bases to trimming and J lost 4 bases, with 15 bases between them.

V is TRBV7-2 and J is TRBJ2-1, with 15 bases matching TRBD2. V lost 5 bases and J lost 2; bases outside the gene matches: 1. Germline V gives CDR1 SGHTA, CDR2 FQGNSA. This CDR3 region has 16 residues. DNA of the CDR3: TGTGCCAGCAGCCGGACTAGCGGGGGGGCCTACAATGAGCAGTTCTTC. It codes for CASSRTSGGAYNEQFF.